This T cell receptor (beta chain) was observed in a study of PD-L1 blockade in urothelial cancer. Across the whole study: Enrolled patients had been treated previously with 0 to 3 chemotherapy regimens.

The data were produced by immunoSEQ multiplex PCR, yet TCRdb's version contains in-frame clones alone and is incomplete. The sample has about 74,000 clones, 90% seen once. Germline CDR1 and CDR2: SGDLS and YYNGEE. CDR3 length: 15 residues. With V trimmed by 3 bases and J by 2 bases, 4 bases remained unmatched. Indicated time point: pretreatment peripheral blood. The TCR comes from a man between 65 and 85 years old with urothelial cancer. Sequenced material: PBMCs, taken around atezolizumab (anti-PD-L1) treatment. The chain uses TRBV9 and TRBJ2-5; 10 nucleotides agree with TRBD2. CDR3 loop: CASSGGLAEQETQYF. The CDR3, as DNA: TGTGCCAGCAGCGGCGGACTAGCGGAGCAAGAGACCCAGTACTTC.